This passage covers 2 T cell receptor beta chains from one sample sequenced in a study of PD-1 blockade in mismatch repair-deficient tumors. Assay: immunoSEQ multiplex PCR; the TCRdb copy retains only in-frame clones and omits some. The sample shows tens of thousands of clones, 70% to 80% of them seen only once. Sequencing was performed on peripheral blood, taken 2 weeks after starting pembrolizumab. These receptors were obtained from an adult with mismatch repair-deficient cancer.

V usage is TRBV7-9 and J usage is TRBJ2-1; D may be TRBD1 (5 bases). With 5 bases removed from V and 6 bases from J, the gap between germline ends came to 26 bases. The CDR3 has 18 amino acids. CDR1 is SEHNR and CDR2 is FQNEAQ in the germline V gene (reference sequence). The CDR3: CASSPPFRAAGIRNEQFF. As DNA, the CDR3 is TGTGCCAGCAGCCCACCATTCCGGGCCGCAGGGATTCGCAATGAGCAGTTCTTC.

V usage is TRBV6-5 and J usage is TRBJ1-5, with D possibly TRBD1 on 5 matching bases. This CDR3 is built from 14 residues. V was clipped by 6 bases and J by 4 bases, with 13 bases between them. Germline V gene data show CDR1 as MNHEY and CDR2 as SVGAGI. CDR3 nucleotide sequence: TGTGCCAGCAGCTTGACAGATACAAATCAGCCCCAGCATTTT. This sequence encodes CASSLTDTNQPQHF.